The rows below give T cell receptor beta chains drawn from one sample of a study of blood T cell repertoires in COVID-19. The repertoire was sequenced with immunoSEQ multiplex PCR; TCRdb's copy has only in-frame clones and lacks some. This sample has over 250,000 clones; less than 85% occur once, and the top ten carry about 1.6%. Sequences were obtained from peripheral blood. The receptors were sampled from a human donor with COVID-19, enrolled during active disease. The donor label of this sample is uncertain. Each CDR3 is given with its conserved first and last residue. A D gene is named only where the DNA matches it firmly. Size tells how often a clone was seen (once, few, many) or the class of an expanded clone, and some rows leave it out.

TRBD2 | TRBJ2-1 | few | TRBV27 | CASSLWLASGRSPHEQFF | TGTGCCAGCAGTTTATGGCTGGCTAGCGGGAGGTCCCCCCATGAGCAGTTCTTC
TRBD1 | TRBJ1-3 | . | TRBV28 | CASSLTGMGNTIYF | TGTGCCAGCAGTTTGACAGGGATGGGAAACACCATATATTTT
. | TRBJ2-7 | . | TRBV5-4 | CASSLDGYSSYEQYF | TGTGCCAGCAGCTTGGACGGCTACAGCTCCTACGAGCAGTACTTC
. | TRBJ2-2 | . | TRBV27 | CASSLSSLAENTGELFF | TGTGCCAGCAGTTTATCGAGCTTAGCGGAGAACACCGGGGAGCTGTTTTTT
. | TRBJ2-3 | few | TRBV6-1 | CASSEGSAGTQYF | TGTGCCAGCAGTGAAGGATCAGCGGGCACGCAGTATTTT
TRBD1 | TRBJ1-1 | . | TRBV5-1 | CASSSGTGGDTEAFF | TGCGCCAGCAGCTCGGGGACAGGGGGTGACACTGAAGCTTTCTTT
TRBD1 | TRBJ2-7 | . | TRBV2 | CASKERTGGAYEQYF | TGTGCCAGCAAAGAAAGGACAGGGGGCGCCTACGAGCAGTACTTC
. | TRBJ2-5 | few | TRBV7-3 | CASSLTGLQETQYF | TGTGCCAGCAGCTTAACGGGACTCCAAGAGACCCAGTACTTC
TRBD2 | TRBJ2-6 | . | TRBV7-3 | CASSSPGLAPGANVLTF | TGTGCCAGCAGCTCACCGGGACTAGCGCCTGGGGCCAACGTCCTGACTTTC
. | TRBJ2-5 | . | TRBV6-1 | CASSERTDQETQYF | TGTGCCAGCAGTGAACGGACAGATCAAGAGACCCAGTACTTC
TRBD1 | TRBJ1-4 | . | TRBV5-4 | CASSLQGAREKLFF | TGTGCCAGCAGCTTGCAGGGGGCACGTGAAAAACTGTTTTTT
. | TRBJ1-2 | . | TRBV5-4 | CASSFEDSYGYTF | TGTGCCAGCAGCTTCGAGGATTCCTATGGCTACACCTTC
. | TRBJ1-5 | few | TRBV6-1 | CASSEFDSRNQPQHF | TGTGCCAGCAGTGAATTCGACAGTAGGAATCAGCCCCAGCATTTT
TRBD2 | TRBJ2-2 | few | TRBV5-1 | CASSVIPGLAGTGELFF | TGCGCCAGCAGCGTGATACCGGGACTAGCGGGAACCGGGGAGCTGTTTTTT
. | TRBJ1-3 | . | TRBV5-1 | CASSSGGIGANSGNTIYF | TGCGCCAGCAGCTCCGGGGGTATAGGGGCCAACTCTGGAAACACCATATATTTT
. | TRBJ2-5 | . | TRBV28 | CASSIMETQYF | TGTGCCAGCAGTATTATGGAGACCCAGTACTTC
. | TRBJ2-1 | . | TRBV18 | CASSPPVSSYNEQFF | TGTGCCAGCTCACCCCCCGTGAGCTCCTACAATGAGCAGTTCTTC
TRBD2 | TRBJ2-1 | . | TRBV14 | CASSQFTSGSSSYNEQFF | TGTGCCAGCAGCCAATTTACTAGCGGGTCTAGCTCCTACAATGAGCAGTTCTTC
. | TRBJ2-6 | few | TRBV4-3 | CASSQDGSGAGANVLTF | TGCGCCAGCAGCCAAGATGGGTCAGGGGCTGGGGCCAACGTCCTGACTTTC
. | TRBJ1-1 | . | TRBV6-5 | CASSYSRGNPEAFF | TGTGCCAGCAGTTACTCTCGGGGGAACCCTGAAGCTTTCTTT
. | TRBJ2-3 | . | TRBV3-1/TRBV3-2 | CASSQGASPTTDTQYF | TGTGCCAGCAGCCAAGGGGCCTCACCCACGACAGATACGCAGTATTTT
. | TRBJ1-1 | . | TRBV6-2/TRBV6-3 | CASSEQGRAEAFF | TGTGCCAGCAGTGAGCAGGGAAGGGCTGAAGCTTTCTTT
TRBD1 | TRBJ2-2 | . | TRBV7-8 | CASSLGQGQAGELFF | TGTGCCAGCAGCCTTGGACAGGGGCAGGCCGGGGAGCTGTTTTTT
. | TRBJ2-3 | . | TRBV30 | CAWSKQDLDTQYF | TGTGCCTGGAGTAAGCAGGATTTAGATACGCAGTATTTT
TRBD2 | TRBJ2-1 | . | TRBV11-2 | CASSLLAGGPGEQFF | TGTGCCAGCAGCTTACTAGCGGGAGGGCCGGGGGAGCAGTTCTTC
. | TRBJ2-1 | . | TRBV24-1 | CATRDKPHNEQFF | TGTGCCACGCGGGATAAACCACACAATGAGCAGTTCTTC
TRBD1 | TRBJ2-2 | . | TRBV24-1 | CATSDWTGLGTGELFF | TGTGCCACCAGTGATTGGACAGGGTTGGGCACCGGGGAGCTGTTTTTT
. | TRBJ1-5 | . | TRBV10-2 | CASGWGGGSNQPQHF | TGCGCCAGCGGTTGGGGAGGAGGGAGCAATCAGCCCCAGCATTTT
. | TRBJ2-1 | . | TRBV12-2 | CASRLGLAGARPARNNEQFF | TGTGCAAGTCGCTTGGGACTAGCGGGAGCAAGACCTGCTCGTAACAATGAGCAGTTCTTC
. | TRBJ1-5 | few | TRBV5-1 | CASSLYGGADQPQHF | TGCGCCAGCAGCTTGTATGGGGGGGCCGATCAGCCCCAGCATTTT
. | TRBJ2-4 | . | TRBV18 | CASSPQGGEGNIQYF | TGTGCCAGCTCACCCCAAGGGGGAGAGGGGAACATTCAGTACTTC
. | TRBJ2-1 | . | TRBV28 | CASSLGRGGRVDEQFF | TGTGCCAGCAGTTTGGGTAGGGGGGGGCGCGTCGATGAGCAGTTCTTC
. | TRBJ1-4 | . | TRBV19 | CALKTTGEKLFF | TGTGCCCTCAAGACCACGGGGGAAAAACTGTTTTTT
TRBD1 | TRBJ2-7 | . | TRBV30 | CAWIRDSPYEQYF | TGTGCCTGGATCCGGGACAGTCCCTACGAGCAGTACTTC
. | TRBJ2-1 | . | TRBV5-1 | CASSWTLPSYNEQFF | TGCGCCAGCAGCTGGACTCTCCCCTCCTACAATGAGCAGTTCTTC
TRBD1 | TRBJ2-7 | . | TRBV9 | CASSVQQGAREQYF | TGTGCCAGCAGCGTTCAACAGGGGGCGCGAGAGCAGTACTTC
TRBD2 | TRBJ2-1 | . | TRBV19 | CASTPSGRRSYNEQFF | TGTGCCAGTACCCCTAGCGGGAGACGGTCCTACAATGAGCAGTTCTTC
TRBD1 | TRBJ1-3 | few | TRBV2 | CASSVTGTVLSGNTIYF | TGTGCCAGCAGTGTTACAGGGACAGTCCTCTCTGGAAACACCATATATTTT
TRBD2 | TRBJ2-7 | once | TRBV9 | CASSAGLAGDREQYF | TGTGCCAGCAGCGCGGGACTAGCGGGAGACAGGGAGCAGTACTTC
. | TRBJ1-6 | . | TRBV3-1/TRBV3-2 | CASSSTSSSYNSPLHF | TGTGCCAGCAGCTCGACATCTTCCTCCTATAATTCACCCCTCCACTTT
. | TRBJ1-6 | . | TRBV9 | CASSVDRSSYNSPLHF | TGTGCCAGCAGCGTCGACAGGAGCTCCTATAATTCACCCCTCCACTTT
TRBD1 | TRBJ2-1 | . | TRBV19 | CASGQGPYNEQFF | TGTGCCAGCGGACAGGGTCCCTACAATGAGCAGTTCTTC
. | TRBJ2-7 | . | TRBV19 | CASSIAWGPDDEQYF | TGTGCCAGTAGTATTGCCTGGGGGCCGGACGACGAGCAGTACTTC
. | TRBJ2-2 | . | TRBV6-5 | CASRAGVGDTGELFF | TGTGCCAGCAGGGCAGGGGTTGGGGACACCGGGGAGCTGTTTTTT
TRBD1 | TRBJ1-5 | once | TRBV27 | CASSLAPGQLYSNQPQHF | TGTGCCAGCAGCCTTGCGCCGGGACAGCTATATAGCAATCAGCCCCAGCATTTT
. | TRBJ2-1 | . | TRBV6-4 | CASSRGRATTYNEQFF | TGTGCCAGCAGCAGGGGACGAGCCACCACCTACAATGAGCAGTTCTTC